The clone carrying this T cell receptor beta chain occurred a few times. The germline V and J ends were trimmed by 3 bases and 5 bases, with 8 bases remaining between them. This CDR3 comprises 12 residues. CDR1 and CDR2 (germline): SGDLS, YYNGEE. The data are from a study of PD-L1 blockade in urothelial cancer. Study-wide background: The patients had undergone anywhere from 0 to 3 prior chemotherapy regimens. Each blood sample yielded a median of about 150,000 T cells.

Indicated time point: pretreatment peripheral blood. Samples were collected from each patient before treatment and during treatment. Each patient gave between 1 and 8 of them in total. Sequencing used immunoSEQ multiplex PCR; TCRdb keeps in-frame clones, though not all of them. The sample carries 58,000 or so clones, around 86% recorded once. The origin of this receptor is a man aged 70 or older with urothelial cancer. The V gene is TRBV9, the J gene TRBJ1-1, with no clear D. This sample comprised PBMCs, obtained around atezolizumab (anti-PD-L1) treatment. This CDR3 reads CASSAPSTEAFF. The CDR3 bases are TGTGCCAGCAGCGCCCCCTCGACTGAAGCTTTCTTT.